This T cell receptor (beta chain) was identified during a study of identical twins. TCRdb independently ran MiXCR on the 5' RACE reads; one entry per CDR3 protein. The table lists approximately 680,000 distinct CDR3 sequences, less than 9% of them singletons, with 1.5% to 2% in the top ten. This clonotype occurred many times. The same data also went into a second study, on yellow fever vaccine responses in identical twins.

The sample comprised PBMCs. The TCR sequence derives from a woman under 30 in good health.

DNA of the CDR3: TGCGCCAGCCGATGGGACAGGAACACTGAAGCTTTCTTT. It encodes CASRWDRNTEAFF. This chain links TRBV5-1 with TRBJ1-1; 7 bases agree with TRBD1. This CDR3 region has 13 residues. The V gene's germline CDR1 is SGHRS and CDR2 YFSETQ. V lost 7 bases and J lost 1; bases outside the gene matches: 4. The whole variable domain, filled in from reference TRBV5-1 and TRBJ1-1, reads KAGVTQTPRYLIKTRGQQVTLSCSPISGHRSVSWYQQTPGQGLQFLFEYFSETQRNKGNFPGRFSGRQFSNSRSEMNVSTLELGDSALYLCASRWDRNTEAFFGQGTRLTVV.